Presented here are 29 T cell receptor beta chains from one specimen sequenced in a study of regulatory T cells in long-lasting Graves disease. Assembly of TCR beta libraries relied on iRepertoire HTBI primers together with Arm-PCR of CDR3 regions. TCRdb ran MiXCR on the multiplex PCR reads and lists one entry per CDR3 protein. This table has approximately 460,000 distinct CDR3 sequences, roughly 15% appearing once. Time point indicated: newly diagnosed GD, antithyroid drugs for less than 3 months. The TCR library was made from RNA extracted from PBMCs. A further study also used this sample, focusing on T cells in Graves' hyperthyroidism and ophthalmopathy.

The sequences come from peripheral blood mononuclear cells (PBMCs), collected at new diagnosis, from a patient treated with antithyroid drugs. Receptors originate from a woman aged 25 to 39 with Graves disease.

This clonotype was recorded at least ten times. This chain joins TRBV29-1 and TRBJ1-2, with 7 bases fitting TRBD1. Germline assignment: CDR1 SQVTM and CDR2 ANQGSEA. CDR3 length equals 13 residues. Trimming took 5 bases from V and 4 from J; bases not matched to a gene: 7. This chain's CDR3 is CSVRSRDSYGYTF. CDR3 bases: TGCAGCGTTCGATCCCGGGACAGCTATGGCTACACCTTC.

In this sample, this clonotype turned up a few times. This chain connects TRBV20-1 to TRBJ2-1, with D perhaps matching TRBD2 (7 bases). This CDR3 contains 14 residues. Per the germline V gene, CDR1 is DFQATT and CDR2 is SNEGSKA (reference sequence). With 3 bases removed from V and 6 bases from J, the gap between germline ends came to 15 bases. The CDR3 loop reads CSARGGRGINEQFF. In DNA form, the CDR3 reads TGCAGTGCTAGGGGGGGGCGTGGTATCAATGAGCAGTTCTTC.

This clonotype showed up just a few times. The chain links TRBV19 to TRBJ1-5, with 8 bases aligning to TRBD1. Germline V lookup: CDR1 LNHDA, CDR2 SQIVND (reference sequence). V trimming: 7 bases; J trimming: 5 bases; junction bases outside the gene matches: 4. This CDR3 region has 13 residues. The CDR3 protein is CASNQGAHQPQHF. The CDR3 DNA reads TGTGCCAGTAACCAGGGGGCACATCAGCCCCAGCATTTT.

This clonotype was seen ten or more times. V is TRBV6-2 or TRBV6-3 and J is TRBJ1-5, with D maybe TRBD1 (6 bases). This CDR3 has 14 residues. V shed 8 bases and J shed 3 bases, with 14 bases lying between them. From germline, CDR1 is MNHEY and CDR2 SVGEGT. The CDR3 nucleotides read TGTGCCAGCGCCGACCCAGGGGCCAATCAGCCCCAGCATTTT. Protein sequence: CASADPGANQPQHF.

Remarks on this clonotype: Since a far larger clone is one base different, this is likely a read error. Here the CDR3 omits its conserved ending phenylalanine or tryptophan, so a read error is the likely source. The rearrangement joins TRBV7-9 to TRBJ1-5; D remains unclear. The length of the CDR3 is 12 residues. Trimming took off 5 bases at V and 3 bases at J, with 5 bases between the two ends. CDR1 and CDR2 (germline): SEHNR, FQNEAQ (reference sequence). The CDR3 here is CASSLVNQPQHS. As DNA, the CDR3 is TGTGCCAGCAGCCTCGTCAATCAGCCCCAGCATTCT.

This chain connects TRBV5-5 to TRBJ2-7; weak D call: TRBD1 (6 bases). CDR1 is SGHKS and CDR2 is YYEKEE in the germline V gene (reference sequence). Deletions cut 0 bases from V and 3 bases from J, with 13 bases between. There are 15 residues in the CDR3. CDR3: CASSLVAGAGYEQYF. CDR3 DNA sequence: TGTGCCAGCAGCTTGGTCGCAGGGGCGGGCTACGAGCAGTACTTC.

In this sample, this clonotype turned up many times. V gene TRBV5-5 combines with J gene TRBJ2-1; the D gene is possibly TRBD2 (5 bases). The length of the CDR3 is 15 residues. Germline CDR1 is SGHKS and CDR2 is YYEKEE (reference sequence). V lost 0 bases and J lost 0, with 7 bases in between. The CDR3 protein is CASSLDGDSYNEQFF. DNA of the CDR3: TGTGCCAGCAGCTTGGACGGGGACTCCTACAATGAGCAGTTCTTC.

The table lists this clonotype with many counts. This chain uses TRBV12-5 with TRBJ2-1; 7 bases are a match to TRBD2. CDR3 length equals 13 residues. The J segment lost 7 bases and the V segment lost 5 bases, leaving 5 bases of the junction unmatched. Germline V CDR1 and CDR2: LGHNT, FRNRAP. The CDR3 DNA is TGTGCTAGTGGTCCCCTGGGGGGGAATGAGCAGTTCTTC. Translating gives CASGPLGGNEQFF.

Ten or more counts support this clonotype. V and J are TRBV11-2 and TRBJ1-2, with D uncertain. The length of the CDR3 is 12 residues. CDR1 and CDR2 (germline): SGHAT, FQNNGV. Trimming took off 1 base at V and 9 bases at J, with 9 bases between the two ends. The CDR3 nucleotides are TGTGCCAGCAGCTTAGGAGCACCGAGCTACACCTTC. Translating it yields CASSLGAPSYTF. The complete variable domain, with remaining parts taken from reference TRBV11-2 and TRBJ1-2, reads EAGVAQSPRYKIIEKRQSVAFWCNPISGHATLYWYQQILGQGPKLLIQFQNNGVVDDSQLPKDRFSAERLKGVDSTLKIQPAKLEDSAVYLCASSLGAPSYTFGSGTRLTVV.

The chain uses TRBV6-4 and TRBJ2-7; D might be TRBD2 (6 bases). Germline lookup yields CDR1 MRHNA and CDR2 SNTAGT. This CDR3 comprises 16 residues. Between the trimmed V and J ends, which lost 0 bases and 2 bases, there was a span of 14 bases. As DNA, the CDR3 is TGTGCCAGCAGTGACTCGTTGGTAGCGGCACCCTACGAGCAGTACTTC. Translation gives CASSDSLVAAPYEQYF.

This clonotype has more than one count but fewer than ten. This chain joins TRBV6-6 and TRBJ1-2, with TRBD1 matching 8 bases. Unmatched junction bases numbered 0, after V lost 0 bases and J lost 3 bases. This CDR3 has 14 residues. CDR1 and CDR2 from the germline V gene are MNHNY and SVGAGI (reference sequence). The CDR3 DNA follows: TGTGCCAGCAGTTACTCGACAGGGGACTATGGCTACACCTTC. Protein sequence: CASSYSTGDYGYTF.

This clonotype was seen only a few times. The chain links TRBV5-4 to TRBJ2-1; a weak D match, TRBD2 (6 bases). Germline values: CDR1 SGHNT, CDR2 YYREEE (reference sequence). CDR3 length: 15 residues. Trimming pared 1 base from V and 6 bases from J, leaving 14 bases between. CDR3 sequence: CASSLYGSVSNEQFF. CDR3 bases: TGTGCCAGCAGCTTGTACGGGAGCGTGAGCAATGAGCAGTTCTTC.

This clonotype was recorded a few times. The chain is built from TRBV5-1 and TRBJ2-1; tentatively, D is TRBD1 (6 bases). CDR1 SGHRS and CDR2 YFSETQ come from the germline V gene. V shed 2 bases and J shed 1 base, with 16 bases lying between them. The CDR3 has 17 amino acids. CDR3 loop: CASSFTAGTRSYNEQFF. The CDR3 DNA sequence: TGCGCCAGCAGCTTCACTGCCGGGACAAGATCCTACAATGAGCAGTTCTTC.

At least ten counts were recorded for this clonotype. The V and J genes are TRBV7-8 and TRBJ1-1, with D possibly matching TRBD1 (5 bases). Per the germline V gene, CDR1 is SGHVS and CDR2 is FQNEAQ. The CDR3 spans 16 residues. Deletions cut 5 bases from V and 0 bases from J, with 16 bases between. Here the CDR3 DNA reads TGTGCCAGCAGCGAACGGGACGGCAACATGAACACTGAAGCTTTCTTT. It yields the protein CASSERDGNMNTEAFF.

Note on this clonotype: A much larger clonotype is one base distant, so this may be a read error. The chain carries TRBV28 and TRBJ2-5; 8 bases line up with TRBD1. CDR1 is MDHEN and CDR2 is SYDVKM in the germline V gene. The CDR3 sequence is 14 residues long. The CDR3, as DNA: TGTGTCAGCAGTTTTCAGGGGGCGTTTGGGACCCAGTACTTC. Residues: CVSSFQGAFGTQYF.

This clonotype was detected only a few times. Its ends do not fully match the called genes, so a read error is possible. The rearrangement joins TRBV18 to TRBJ2-7, with 7 bases lining up with TRBD1. The CDR3 has 15 residues. Germline assignment: CDR1 KGHSH and CDR2 LQKENI. CDR3 nucleotides: TGTGCCAGCTCCCTCAGTGGACAGGCCGCCTACGAGCAGCACTTC. As protein: CASSLSGQAAYEQHF.

The sample holds a few counts of this clonotype. The junction departs from germline at one end; a sequencing error may be responsible. The chain employs TRBV5-1 and TRBJ2-2; D uncertain. This CDR3 has 16 amino acids. CDR1 is SGHRS, CDR2 YFSETQ, per germline. CDR3 sequence: CASSSERSGHTGELFF. The CDR3 nucleotides read TGTGCCAGCAGCTCGGAGAGGAGTGGCCACACCGGGGAGCTGTTTTTT.

This clonotype was recorded at least ten times. CDR3 loop: CASSKGYNEQFF. The CDR3 nucleotides are TGTGCCAGCAGTAAGGGATACAATGAGCAGTTCTTC. This chain uses TRBV6-1 with TRBJ2-1, with D unclear. Per the germline V gene, CDR1 is MNHNS and CDR2 is SASEGT. Trimming left V 5 bases short and J 4 bases short, with 6 bases between. This CDR3 contains 12 residues.

This clonotype was observed at least ten times. This chain connects TRBV6-5 to TRBJ2-2; no clear D gene. Germline assignment: CDR1 MNHEY and CDR2 SVGAGI. The V end lost 0 bases, the J end lost 0 bases, and 8 bases lay between the germline ends. The CDR3 is 16 residues long. The CDR3 loop reads CASSYSRGANTGELFF. As DNA, the CDR3 is TGTGCCAGCAGTTACTCGCGAGGTGCGAACACCGGGGAGCTGTTTTTT.

This clonotype has a handful of counts. The rearrangement joins TRBV20-1 to TRBJ1-6; the D gene is possibly TRBD1 (6 bases). CDR3 length: 14 amino acids. Germline V gives CDR1 DFQATT, CDR2 SNEGSKA (reference sequence). Trimming removed 3 bases at V and 9 bases at J, with 15 bases between. As DNA, the CDR3 is TGCAGTGCTAGGGTCGGACGGGGGGCTTCACCCCTCCACTTT. Its protein product is CSARVGRGASPLHF.

CDR3 nucleotide sequence: TGCAGCTGCTTGGAGACCGAGCAGTACTTC. Its translation: CSCLETEQYF. This chain uses TRBV29-1 with TRBJ2-7; D uncertain. V lost 8 bases and J 6 bases, leaving 11 bases between the germline ends. The CDR3 runs 10 residues. Germline CDR1 and CDR2: SQVTM and ANQGSEA.

This clonotype was counted ten times or more. The chain recombines TRBV6-5 with TRBJ2-1; 8 bases agree with TRBD2. The CDR3 spans 15 residues. Trimming at V came to 2 bases and at J to 8 bases, leaving 8 bases not matched to a gene. In germline, CDR1 is MNHEY, CDR2 SVGAGI. CDR3: CASSYRGLDVDEQFF. The CDR3 bases are TGTGCCAGCAGTTACCGGGGACTAGATGTAGATGAGCAGTTCTTC.

Ten or more counts support this clonotype. The chain carries TRBV2 and TRBJ2-1, with 9 bases identical to TRBD2. Per germline, CDR1 SNHLY and CDR2 FYNNEI. The V gene end was trimmed by 7 bases and the J gene end by 4 bases; junction bases not matched to a gene: 2. The CDR3 contains 13 residues. The CDR3: CASTSGEYNEQFF. The CDR3 DNA reads as TGTGCCAGCACTAGCGGGGAATACAATGAGCAGTTCTTC.

The chain carries TRBV5-1 and TRBJ1-2; D gene uncertain. V lost 3 bases to trimming and J lost 4 bases, with 10 bases between them. Germline CDR1 reads SGHRS; CDR2 reads YFSETQ. The CDR3 runs to 13 residues. In nucleotides, the CDR3 is TGCGCCAGCAGCTACGGCAGAAGCTATGGCTACACCTTC. Translated, it gives CASSYGRSYGYTF.

This clonotype has ten or more counts. The rearrangement joins TRBV29-1 to TRBJ2-3, with a possible D match to TRBD2 (5 bases). V lost 5 bases, J lost 0 bases, and 15 bases lay in between. This CDR3 comprises 15 residues. The germline CDR1 and CDR2 sequences are SQVTM and ANQGSEA. CDR3 in amino acids: CSVTSGRHSTDTQYF. The CDR3 nucleotides are TGCAGCGTTACCAGCGGACGTCATAGCACAGATACGCAGTATTTT.

In this sample, this clonotype turned up many times. V and J are TRBV7-6 and TRBJ2-7; 10 positions match TRBD2. Germline-derived CDR1 and CDR2 are SGHVS and FNYEAQ. The CDR3 spans 15 residues. Trimming took 1 base from V and 6 from J; bases not matched to a gene: 6. The CDR3 nucleotides read TGTGCCAGCAGCTTAGTCCTAGCGGGAGTCGGCGAGCAGTACTTC. As protein: CASSLVLAGVGEQYF.

V gene TRBV3-1 combines with J gene TRBJ2-2; the D gene is possibly TRBD1 (5 bases). Trimming stripped 4 bases from V and 0 bases from J, with 15 bases between. This CDR3 spans 17 amino acids. Germline V gene lookup returns CDR1 LGHDT and CDR2 YNNKEL (reference sequence). CDR3 nucleotide sequence: TGTGCCAGCAGCCTCGGTGGATGGGGCCCGAACACCGGGGAGCTGTTTTTT. Its translation: CASSLGGWGPNTGELFF.

Many counts were recorded for this clonotype. The CDR3 coding sequence is TGTGCCAGCAGCAAAGGGGGAATTGGTCAGCCCCAGCATTTT. Protein sequence: CASSKGGIGQPQHF. The genes are TRBV11-1 and TRBJ1-5; possible D gene TRBD1, 6 bases. Trimming took 5 bases from V and 6 from J, leaving 14 bases between them. The CDR3 sequence is 14 residues long. Germline CDR1 is SGHAT and CDR2 is FQDESV (reference sequence).

V gene TRBV5-4 combines with J gene TRBJ2-2; 7 positions match TRBD1. Trimming at V came to 4 bases and at J to 5 bases, leaving 8 bases not matched to a gene. This CDR3 is built from 15 residues. Germline V gives CDR1 SGHNT, CDR2 YYREEE (reference sequence). Here the CDR3 reads CASSLRTGMTGELFF. The CDR3 coding sequence is TGTGCCAGCAGCCTTCGGACAGGAATGACCGGGGAGCTGTTTTTT.